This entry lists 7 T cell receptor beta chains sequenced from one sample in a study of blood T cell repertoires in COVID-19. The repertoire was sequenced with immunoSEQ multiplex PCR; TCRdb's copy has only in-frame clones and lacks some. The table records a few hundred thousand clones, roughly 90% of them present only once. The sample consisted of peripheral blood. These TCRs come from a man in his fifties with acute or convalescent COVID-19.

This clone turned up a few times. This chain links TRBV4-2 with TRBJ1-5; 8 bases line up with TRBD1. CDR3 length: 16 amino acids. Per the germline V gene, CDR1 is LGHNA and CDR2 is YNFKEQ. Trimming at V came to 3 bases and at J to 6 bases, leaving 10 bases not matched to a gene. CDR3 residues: CASSHKGTGEGQPQHF. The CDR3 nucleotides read TGTGCCAGCAGCCATAAAGGGACAGGAGAAGGTCAGCCCCAGCATTTT.

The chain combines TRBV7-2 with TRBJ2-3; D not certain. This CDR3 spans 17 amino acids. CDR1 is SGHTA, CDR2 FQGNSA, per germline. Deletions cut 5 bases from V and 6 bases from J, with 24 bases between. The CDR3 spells CASSQTRERVRRDTQYF. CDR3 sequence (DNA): TGTGCCAGCAGCCAAACCCGTGAACGGGTCCGACGGGATACGCAGTATTTT.

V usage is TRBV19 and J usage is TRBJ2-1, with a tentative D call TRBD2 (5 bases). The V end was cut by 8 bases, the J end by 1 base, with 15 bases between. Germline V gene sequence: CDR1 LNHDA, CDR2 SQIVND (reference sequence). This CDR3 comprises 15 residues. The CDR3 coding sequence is TGTGCCAGTCTTGAGGGCCCCGGGTCCTACAATGAGCAGTTCTTC. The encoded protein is CASLEGPGSYNEQFF.

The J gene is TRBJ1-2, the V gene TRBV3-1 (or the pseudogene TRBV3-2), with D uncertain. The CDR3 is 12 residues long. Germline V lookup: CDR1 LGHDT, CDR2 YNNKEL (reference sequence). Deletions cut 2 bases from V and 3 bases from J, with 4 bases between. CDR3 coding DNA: TGTGCCAGCAGCCAACGGGACTATGGCTACACCTTC. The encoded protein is CASSQRDYGYTF.

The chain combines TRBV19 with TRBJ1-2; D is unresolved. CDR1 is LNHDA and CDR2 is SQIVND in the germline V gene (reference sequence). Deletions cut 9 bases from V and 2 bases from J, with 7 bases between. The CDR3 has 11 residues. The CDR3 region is CASHLNYGYTF. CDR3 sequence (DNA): TGTGCCAGCCACTTAAACTATGGCTACACCTTC.

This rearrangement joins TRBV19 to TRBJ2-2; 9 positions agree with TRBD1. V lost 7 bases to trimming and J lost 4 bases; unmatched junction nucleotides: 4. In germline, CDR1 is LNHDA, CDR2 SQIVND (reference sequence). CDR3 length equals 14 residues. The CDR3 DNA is TGTGCCAGTACCTACAGGGGGCGCACCGGGGAGCTGTTTTTT. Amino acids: CASTYRGRTGELFF. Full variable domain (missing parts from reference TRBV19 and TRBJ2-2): DGGITQSPKYLFRKEGQNVTLSCEQNLNHDAMYWYRQDPGQGLRLIYYSQIVNDFQKGDIAEGYSVSREKKESFPLTVTSAQKNPTAFYLCASTYRGRTGELFFGEGSRLTVL.

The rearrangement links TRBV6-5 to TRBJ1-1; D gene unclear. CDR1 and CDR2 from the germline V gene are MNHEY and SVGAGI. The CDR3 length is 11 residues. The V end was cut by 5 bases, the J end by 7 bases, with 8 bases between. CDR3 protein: CASSPGNEAFF. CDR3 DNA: TGTGCCAGCAGTCCGGGGAATGAAGCTTTCTTT.